The 4 T cell receptor beta chains below all came from one sample that was sequenced in a study of control samples from healthy donors and cancer patients (dated by TCRdb to the early 2020s). The library was produced with the immunoSEQ multiplex PCR assay. Here the immuneACCESS table is served through TCRdb, limited to in-frame sequences with V and J called. Missing clones are a known gap in these copies; in checked studies unresolved V genes cover under half, and the rest lacks a known reason. The sample includes just under 2,000 clones, with roughly 78% observed a single time. About 10% of the sample goes to the ten largest clones. The sample comprised formalin-fixed, paraffin-embedded tissue. These receptors all stem from a female donor with lung cancer.

J is TRBJ2-3 and V is TRBV6-2 or TRBV6-3; 11 bases align to TRBD2. CDR1 is MNHEY and CDR2 is SVGEGT in the germline V gene. Trimming took 5 bases from V and 3 from J; bases not matched to a gene: 1. The CDR3 is 14 residues long. The CDR3 protein is CASSRLAGTDTQYF. CDR3 bases: TGTGCCAGCAGTCGACTAGCGGGAACAGATACGCAGTATTTT.

This clone showed up just once. The chain recombines TRBV5-5 with TRBJ1-1, with a possible D match to TRBD1 (6 bases). V was cut by 2 bases and J by 3 bases, with 8 bases left in between. The CDR3 is 13 residues long. From germline, CDR1 is SGHKS and CDR2 YYEKEE (reference sequence). Here the CDR3 DNA reads TGTGCCAGCAGCTTTTCAGGGGACACTGAAGCTTTCTTT. This translates into CASSFSGDTEAFF.

CDR3 DNA sequence: TGTGCCAGCAGTTCAAGCCCGGGCGAGCAGTACTTC. Its translation: CASSSSPGEQYF. V usage is TRBV6-6 and J usage is TRBJ2-7; D is uncertain. Trimming removed 4 bases from V and 6 bases from J, with 10 bases in between. Looked up from germline, CDR1 is MNHNY and CDR2 is SVGAGI (reference sequence). This CDR3 is built from 12 residues.

This chain connects TRBV11-1 to TRBJ1-6, with D hard to call. Germline V gene sequence: CDR1 SGHAT, CDR2 FQDESV (reference sequence). V gave up 3 bases and J gave up 9 bases, with 12 bases separating them. The CDR3 totals 14 residues. CDR3 protein: CASSLMGRSSPLHF. The CDR3 nucleotides read TGTGCCAGCAGCTTGATGGGTCGAAGTTCACCCCTCCACTTT.